This paragraph covers one T cell receptor beta chain sequence. Its antigen is not known. Single viable CD3+CD4+CD8-CD45RO+ cells were sorted as the memory CD4+ T cells. Here immunoSEQ multiplex PCR was the method, and the copy in TCRdb shows in-frame clones only, minus some. The repertoire consists of 50,000 to 65,000 clones, with over 70% occurring once and the leading ten covering under 3%. The sample is drawn from a study of memory CD4+ T cells and cytomegalovirus serostatus. Background on the study: Of the healthy Belgian adults, 9 or 10 were CMV seropositive and approximately 24 seronegative.

The CDR3 has 14 amino acids. Germline V CDR1 and CDR2: MGHDK, SYGVNS. The V end lost 6 bases, the J end lost 5 bases, and 16 bases lay between the germline ends. Regarding the study as a whole: A US-trained random forest predicted CMV serostatus with median AUC approximately 0.9.

The specimen was memory CD4+ T cells from blood. This TCR derives from an adult in good health and CMV-seropositive. This chain uses TRBV25-1 with TRBJ1-1; D is uncertain. CDR3 region: CASSPAGIRTEAFF. In DNA form, the CDR3 reads TGTGCCAGCAGCCCGGCGGGTATTCGGACTGAAGCTTTCTTT. The complete variable domain, with remaining parts taken from reference TRBV25-1 and TRBJ1-1, reads EADIYQTPRYLVIGTGKKITLECSQTMGHDKMYWYQQDPGMELHLIHYSYGVNSTEKGDLSSESTVSRIRTEHFPLTLESARPSHTSQYLCASSPAGIRTEAFFGQGTRLTVV.